This TCR beta chain stems from a study of shared clonotypes between healthy human individuals. Points on this clone: No antigen is known for it.

Libraries were prepared by immunoSEQ multiplex PCR; TCRdb keeps only in-frame clonotypes and omits some of them. The data show about 490,000 clones, with approximately 84% seen just once and about an eighth held by the top ten. V was cut by 4 bases and J by 3 bases, with 10 bases left in between. Germline assignment: CDR1 SGDLS and CDR2 YYNGEE. The CDR3 sequence is 13 residues long. Study-wide findings and caveats: A limitation of the genetic and exposure-history diversity represented arose from few donors.

The origin of this receptor is a middle-aged woman in good health. Some clones in this sample may be carry-over from other donors' samples. The chain couples TRBV9 to TRBJ1-2, with a possible D match to TRBD1 (5 bases). Sequencing input: PBMCs. CDR3 loop: CASSRGSDYGYTF. DNA for the CDR3: TGTGCCAGCAGCAGGGGTAGTGACTATGGCTACACCTTC. The complete variable domain, with remaining parts taken from reference TRBV9 and TRBJ1-2, reads DSGVTQTPKHLITATGQRVTLRCSPRSGDLSVYWYQQSLDQGLQFLIQYYNGEERAKGNILERFSAQQFPDLHSELNLSSLELGDSALYFCASSRGSDYGYTFGSGTRLTVV.